These 17 T cell receptor beta chains share one sample of origin, sequenced in a study of T cells in Graves' hyperthyroidism and ophthalmopathy. Amplification targeted TCR beta CDR3 regions from RNA transcripts. TCR CDR3 regions were first amplified by RT-PCR with HTBI primers. TCRdb processed the multiplex PCR reads anew with MiXCR; each CDR3 protein has one entry. Of approximately 330,000 distinct CDR3 sequences in the sample, roughly 18% were seen once. Sequenced material: blood. The origin of the receptors is a woman aged 50 to 60 with Graves' hyperthyroidism.

This chain uses TRBV27 with TRBJ2-6; unclear D gene. The V and J ends lost 5 bases and 0 bases respectively, with 5 bases between them. CDR3 length: 14 amino acids. Germline V lookup: CDR1 MNHEY, CDR2 SMNVEV (reference sequence). The CDR3 DNA is TGTGCCAGCAGTACATTCTCTGGGGCCAACGTCCTGACTTTC. Translated: CASSTFSGANVLTF.

The sample holds a few counts of this clonotype. The V and J genes are TRBV4-1 and TRBJ2-1; 12 bases align to TRBD2. Trimming cost V 4 bases and J 2 bases; bases outside gene matches: 6. CDR3 length equals 17 residues. Per the germline V gene, CDR1 is MGHRA and CDR2 is YSYEKL. The CDR3: CASSRLAGDVTYNEQFF. The CDR3 nucleotides are TGCGCCAGCAGCCGACTAGCGGGAGATGTAACCTACAATGAGCAGTTCTTC.

The V gene is TRBV5-1, the J gene TRBJ1-5; D remains ambiguous. V was pared by 2 bases and J by 2 bases, with 11 bases between. CDR3 length: 15 amino acids. The V gene's germline CDR1 is SGHRS and CDR2 YFSETQ. CDR3 coding DNA: TGCGCCAGCAGCTTATACAGTGGCCGCAATCAGCCCCAGCATTTT. Translation: CASSLYSGRNQPQHF.

The chain is built from TRBV28 and TRBJ1-2; no definite D call. Germline V lookup: CDR1 MDHEN, CDR2 SYDVKM. V lost 7 bases and J lost 1, with 10 bases in between. CDR3 size: 13 residues. Written as DNA, the CDR3 is TGTGCCAGCAACCAAGACGATAACTATGGCTACACCTTC. Encoded protein: CASNQDDNYGYTF.

Many counts were recorded for this clonotype. The CDR3 loop is CASSSATARWCEQYF. The CDR3 coding sequence is TGTGCCAGCAGTTCCGCGACGGCCCGATGGTGTGAGCAGTACTTC. The V and J genes are TRBV28 and TRBJ2-7; unclear D gene. The germline CDR1 and CDR2 sequences are MDHEN and SYDVKM. V was cut by 4 bases and J by 7 bases, with 20 bases left in between. The CDR3 extends over 15 amino acids.

V gene TRBV6-1 combines with J gene TRBJ1-1; TRBD1 aligns across 7 bases. The length of the CDR3 is 14 residues. Germline V gene sequence: CDR1 MNHNS, CDR2 SASEGT. Trimming took 6 bases from V and 4 from J; bases not matched to a gene: 8. CDR3 nucleotide sequence: TGTGCCAGCAGCGCTACAGGGGTAGTCACTGAAGCTTTCTTT. Translating gives CASSATGVVTEAFF.

The gene calls are TRBV10-3 and TRBJ2-2; 9 bases are shared with TRBD1. Germline trimming cut 10 bases from V and 4 bases from J; bases unmatched to any gene: 13. The germline CDR1 and CDR2 sequences are ENHRY and SYGVKD. The CDR3 extends over 16 amino acids. DNA of the CDR3: TGTGCCACCTCTGTCGGGACAGGGTTTCCCACCGGGGAGCTGTTTTTT. It encodes CATSVGTGFPTGELFF.

This clonotype came up a few times. The rearrangement links TRBV2 to TRBJ2-2; D ambiguous. Germline assignment: CDR1 SNHLY and CDR2 FYNNEI. V lost 3 bases, J lost 1 base, and 18 bases lay in between. The CDR3 has 18 amino acids. The CDR3 sequence: CASSDHGWSAQNTGELFF. In nucleotides, the CDR3 is TGTGCCAGCAGTGATCATGGCTGGTCGGCCCAGAACACCGGGGAGCTGTTTTTT.

This clonotype was found a few times. The rearrangement joins TRBV6-1 to TRBJ1-5, with D unclear. V was shortened by 0 bases and J by 6 bases, with 12 bases between the two germline ends. The CDR3 loop spans 15 amino acids. Germline V gene lookup returns CDR1 MNHNS and CDR2 SASEGT. The CDR3 sequence is CASSEAPTSFQPQHF. For the CDR3, the DNA is TGTGCCAGCAGTGAAGCCCCGACGTCATTTCAGCCCCAGCATTTT.

The chain has TRBV27 and TRBJ1-1; TRBD1 matches at 9 bases. CDR1 and CDR2 (germline): MNHEY, SMNVEV (reference sequence). The CDR3 is 15 amino acids. V gave up 1 base and J gave up 1 base; unmatched junction bases: 1. CDR3 region: CASSLWGQGNTEAFF. The DNA for the CDR3 is TGTGCCAGCAGTTTATGGGGACAGGGGAACACTGAAGCTTTCTTT.

This clonotype was counted at least ten times. The V gene is TRBV12-3 or TRBV12-4, the J gene TRBJ2-5; 7 nucleotides line up with TRBD1. The CDR3 is 14 amino acids. J gave up 3 bases and V 5 bases, and 6 bases lay outside the gene matches. The CDR3 sequence: CASSPRQGKETQYF. The CDR3 nucleotides read TGTGCCAGCAGTCCGAGACAGGGTAAAGAGACCCAGTACTTC.

This clonotype showed up just once. V and J are TRBV7-8 and TRBJ2-5; perhaps TRBD1 as D (5 bases). The CDR3 loop spans 15 amino acids. Deletions cut 5 bases from V and 1 base from J, with 14 bases between. Germline lookup yields CDR1 SGHVS and CDR2 FQNEAQ. CDR3 DNA: TGTGCCAGCAGCACAGGTGATGACCGCCAAGAGACCCAGTACTTC. Amino acid sequence: CASSTGDDRQETQYF.

This clonotype has a handful of counts. This chain connects TRBV5-1 to TRBJ2-6, with no clear D. The V gene's germline CDR1 is SGHRS and CDR2 YFSETQ. V lost 5 bases and J 1 base, leaving 10 bases between the germline ends. The CDR3 covers 15 residues. For the CDR3, the DNA is TGCGCCAGCAGTTCGGCCCTTTCTGGGGCCAACGTCCTGACTTTC. It encodes CASSSALSGANVLTF.

As for this clonotype: A junction boundary mismatches the germline segment, possibly from a read error. The chain joins TRBV12-3 or TRBV12-4 to TRBJ1-1; no clear D. This CDR3 is built from 11 residues. The CDR3 sequence: CAGSLITEAFF. In DNA, the CDR3 is TGTGCCGGCAGTTTGATAACTGAAGCTTTCTTT.

This clonotype was recorded many times. The chain uses TRBV12-3 or TRBV12-4 and TRBJ1-6; 10 positions match TRBD1. There are 15 residues in the CDR3. The junction had 9 bases not matched to a gene; V was cut back by 6 bases and J by 10 bases. The CDR3 DNA reads TGTGCCAGCAGCTCAGGGACAGGGGCTTGGTCACCCCTCCACTTT. Residues: CASSSGTGAWSPLHF.

Comment on this clonotype: A much more abundant neighbour one base away suggests this may be a read error. V usage is TRBV2 and J usage is TRBJ2-5; D unresolved. This CDR3 is built from 12 residues. From germline, CDR1 is SNHLY and CDR2 FYNNEI. CDR3 coding DNA: TGTGCCAGCAGTGACGGTTTAGAGATCCAGTACTTC. Its protein product is CASSDGLEIQYF.

The chain has TRBV20-1 and TRBJ2-1, with 9 bases fitting TRBD2. The end of the DNA fits TRBJ2-7 better, so the J call may be wrong. The V gene's germline CDR1 is DFQATT and CDR2 SNEGSKA (reference sequence). This CDR3 has 12 residues. As DNA, the CDR3 is TGCAGTGCTAGGGCTAGCGGGAATGAGCAGTACTTC. As protein: CSARASGNEQYF.